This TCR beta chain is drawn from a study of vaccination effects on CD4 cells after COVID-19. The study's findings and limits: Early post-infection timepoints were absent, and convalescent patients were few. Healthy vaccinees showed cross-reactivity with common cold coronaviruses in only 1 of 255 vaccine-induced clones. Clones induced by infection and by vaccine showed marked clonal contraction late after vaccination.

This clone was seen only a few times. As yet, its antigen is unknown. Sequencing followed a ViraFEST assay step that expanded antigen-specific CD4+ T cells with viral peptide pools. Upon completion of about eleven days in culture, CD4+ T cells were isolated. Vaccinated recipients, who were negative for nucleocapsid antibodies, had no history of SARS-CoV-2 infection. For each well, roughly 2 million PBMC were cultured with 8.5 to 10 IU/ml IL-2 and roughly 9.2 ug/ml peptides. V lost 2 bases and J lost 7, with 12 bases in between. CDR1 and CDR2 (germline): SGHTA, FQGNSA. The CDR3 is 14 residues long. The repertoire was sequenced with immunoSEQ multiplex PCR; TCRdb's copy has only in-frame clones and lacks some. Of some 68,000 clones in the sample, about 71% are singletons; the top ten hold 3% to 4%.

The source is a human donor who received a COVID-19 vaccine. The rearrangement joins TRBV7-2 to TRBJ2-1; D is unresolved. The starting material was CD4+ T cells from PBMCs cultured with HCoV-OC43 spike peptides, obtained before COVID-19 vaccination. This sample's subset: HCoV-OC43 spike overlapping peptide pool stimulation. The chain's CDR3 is CASSLFDGTNEQFF. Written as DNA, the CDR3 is TGTGCCAGCAGCTTATTTGACGGAACTAATGAGCAGTTCTTC.